This section outlines one T cell receptor beta chain sequence together with its context. What it binds is not known. Regarding time point: recipient sample about 28 days before transplant, after cytoreduction. The data were taken from a study of T cell clonotyping in hematopoietic cell transplantation. Clones were sequenced by immunoSEQ multiplex PCR, and TCRdb holds only the in-frame ones, with some missing. The sample carries about 80,000 clones, 90% to 97% recorded once. Overall study findings and caveats: After transplant, recipient diversity fell while pathologically expanded clonotypes grew through day 180.

In germline, CDR1 is SGHTA, CDR2 FQGTGA. The junction had 4 bases not matched to a gene; V was cut back by 2 bases and J by 5 bases. The CDR3 loop spans 15 amino acids. This TCR was recovered from a woman aged 50 to 65 with acute myeloid leukemia. Some clones in this sample may be carry-over from other donors' samples. Here the sequenced sample was peripheral blood mononuclear cells, taken before stem cell transplant. J is TRBJ2-1 and V is TRBV7-3, with 9 bases that match TRBD2. The CDR3 is CASSLASGEDNEQFF. The CDR3 DNA sequence: TGTGCCAGCAGCTTAGCTAGCGGGGAGGACAATGAGCAGTTCTTC.